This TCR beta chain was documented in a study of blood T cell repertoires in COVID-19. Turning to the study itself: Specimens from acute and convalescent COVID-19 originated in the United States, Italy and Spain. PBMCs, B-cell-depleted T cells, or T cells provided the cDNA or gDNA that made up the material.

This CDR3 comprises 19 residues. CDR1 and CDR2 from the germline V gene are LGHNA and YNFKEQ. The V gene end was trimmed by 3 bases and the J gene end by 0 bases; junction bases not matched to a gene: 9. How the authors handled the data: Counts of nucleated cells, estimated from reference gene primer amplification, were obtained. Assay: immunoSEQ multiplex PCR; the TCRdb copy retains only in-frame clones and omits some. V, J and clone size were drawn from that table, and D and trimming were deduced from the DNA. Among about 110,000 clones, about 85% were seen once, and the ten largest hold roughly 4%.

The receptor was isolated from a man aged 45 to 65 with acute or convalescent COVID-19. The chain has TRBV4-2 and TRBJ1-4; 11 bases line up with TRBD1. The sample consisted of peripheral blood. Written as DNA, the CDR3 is TGTGCCAGCAGCCATCAGGACAGGGGGCAAGGGTCAACTAATGAAAAACTGTTTTTT. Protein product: CASSHQDRGQGSTNEKLFF.